Presented here are 21 T cell receptor beta chains from one specimen sequenced in a study of blood T cell repertoires in COVID-19 (dated by TCRdb to between 2020 and 2021). The method behind the library was the immunoSEQ multiplex PCR assay. Imported from immuneACCESS, the table was reduced by TCRdb to in-frame sequences with V and J called. These copies leave out some clones; in studies compared against another copy, an unresolved V gene accounts for under half, and the cause of the remainder is not known. The table for this sample lists approximately 180,000 clones; approximately 85% of them were counted only once. The biggest ten clones account for 9.5% to 13% of the sample. Sequencing was carried out using peripheral blood. These receptors came from a human donor with active or convalescent COVID-19. The donor label of this sample is uncertain.

The chain is built from TRBV11-2 and TRBJ2-7, with 8 bases identical to TRBD1. Unmatched junction bases numbered 8, after V lost 4 bases and J lost 3 bases. Germline CDR1 is SGHAT and CDR2 is FQNNGV. The CDR3 consists of 15 residues. The chain's CDR3 is CASSSLTGQVYEQYF. The DNA of the CDR3 is TGTGCCAGCAGCTCCCTAACGGGACAGGTCTACGAGCAGTACTTC.

The chain uses TRBV19 and TRBJ2-2; TRBD1 might be the D (5 bases). The CDR3 covers 14 residues. Germline V lookup: CDR1 LNHDA, CDR2 SQIVND (reference sequence). V lost 2 bases and J lost 4, with 8 bases in between. CDR3 region: CASSIQGITGELFF. The CDR3 coding sequence is TGTGCCAGTAGTATACAGGGAATCACCGGGGAGCTGTTTTTT.

This chain joins TRBV7-9 and TRBJ2-3; 10 positions agree with TRBD1. Trimming cost V 5 bases and J 5 bases; bases outside gene matches: 13. The CDR3 spans 17 residues. Germline loops: CDR1 SEHNR, CDR2 FQNEAQ (reference sequence). The CDR3 loop is CASSVRDRGGLVDTQYF. The CDR3 DNA reads as TGTGCCAGCAGCGTCCGGGACAGGGGTGGTTTGGTAGATACGCAGTATTTT.

CDR3 coding DNA: TGCGCCAGCAGCCTTAAACTCCTGCCCTCTGGAAACACCATATATTTT. Its protein product is CASSLKLLPSGNTIYF. The chain couples TRBV4-1 to TRBJ1-3; D remains unclear. Trimming took off 4 bases at V and 0 bases at J, with 13 bases between the two ends. Per germline, CDR1 MGHRA and CDR2 YSYEKL. The CDR3 length is 16 residues.

The J gene is TRBJ2-1, the V gene TRBV5-1, with D tentatively TRBD2 (5 bases). Trimming stripped 2 bases from V and 2 bases from J, with 8 bases between. The CDR3 spans 14 residues. The germline V gene encodes CDR1 SGHRS and CDR2 YFSETQ. CDR3 in DNA: TGCGCCAGCAGCTTTACGGGAACCTACAATGAGCAGTTCTTC. Encoded protein: CASSFTGTYNEQFF.

With regard to this clone: Germline is not matched at one junction end, which may reflect a read error. The chain has TRBV5-4 and TRBJ2-3; weak D call: TRBD1 (8 bases). The CDR3 totals 15 residues. From germline, CDR1 is SGHNT and CDR2 YYREEE (reference sequence). CDR3 loop: CASSSRTGRADTQYF. In DNA, the CDR3 is TGTGCTAGCAGCTCGAGGACAGGGAGGGCAGATACGCAGTATTTT.

The rearrangement uses TRBV5-1 and TRBJ2-6; tentatively, D is TRBD1 (5 bases). V was clipped by 4 bases and J by 6 bases, with 14 bases between them. This CDR3 comprises 15 residues. CDR1 SGHRS and CDR2 YFSETQ come from the germline V gene. The CDR3 here is CASSAQGLKANVLTF. The DNA of the CDR3 is TGCGCCAGCAGCGCCCAGGGTCTGAAGGCCAACGTCCTGACTTTC.

This chain uses TRBV30 with TRBJ2-7, with 8 bases aligning to TRBD1. V gave up 3 bases and J gave up 7 bases; unmatched junction bases: 5. The CDR3 spans 12 residues. From germline, CDR1 is GTSNPN and CDR2 SVGIG (reference sequence). The CDR3 nucleotides are TGTGCCTGGAGCGGACAGGGTGATGAGCAGTACTTC. Its translation: CAWSGQGDEQYF.

This chain joins TRBV11-3 and TRBJ1-3; a possible D gene is TRBD1 (6 bases). The germline gives CDR1 SGHNT, CDR2 YENEEA. The CDR3 contains 15 residues. V was trimmed by 5 bases and J by 4 bases, leaving 15 bases between them. The CDR3 nucleotides read TGTGCCAGCAGCAGCCGACGGACAGCAGGAAACACCATATATTTT. Translation gives CASSSRRTAGNTIYF. Full variable domain (remainder filled in from reference TRBV11-3 and TRBJ1-3): EAGVVQSPRYKIIEKKQPVAFWCNPISGHNTLYWYLQNLGQGPELLIRYENEEAVDDSQLPKDRFSAERLKGVDSTLKIQPAELGDSAVYLCASSSRRTAGNTIYFGEGSWLTVV.

The chain employs TRBV3-1 (or the pseudogene TRBV3-2) and TRBJ1-6; D may be TRBD1 (5 bases). The CDR3 covers 16 residues. Trimming took 1 base from V and 10 from J, leaving 17 bases between them. Per the germline V gene, CDR1 is LGHDT and CDR2 is YNNKEL (reference sequence). The chain's CDR3 is CASSQGSPQGRSPLHF. CDR3 in DNA: TGTGCCAGCAGCCAAGGATCACCGCAGGGAAGGTCACCCCTCCACTTT.

The chain joins TRBV3-1 (or the pseudogene TRBV3-2) to TRBJ1-4; weak D call: TRBD1 (6 bases). The V gene lost 4 bases and the J gene lost 6 bases, with 15 bases spanning the gap. CDR1 LGHDT and CDR2 YNNKEL come from the germline V gene (reference sequence). The CDR3 extends over 15 amino acids. CDR3 coding DNA: TGTGCCAGCAGCCCGGACAGTCCCATTTATGAAAAACTGTTTTTT. Protein: CASSPDSPIYEKLFF.

This clone occurred once. The chain couples TRBV2 to TRBJ1-5; maybe TRBD1 (5 bases). The CDR3 has 15 residues. CDR1 is SNHLY and CDR2 is FYNNEI in the germline V gene. Trimming removed 3 bases from V and 1 base from J, with 10 bases in between. CDR3 DNA: TGTGCCAGCAGTGAGCAGGGTAGAAGCAATCAGCCCCAGCATTTT. Its protein is CASSEQGRSNQPQHF.

This clone was observed once. The gene calls are TRBV29-1 and TRBJ1-2, with TRBD1 as a possible D gene (5 bases). The ends were cut back, 5 bases at V and 3 bases at J, with 16 bases in the middle. CDR1 SQVTM and CDR2 ANQGSEA come from the germline V gene. CDR3 length: 14 amino acids. The CDR3: CSVPAVLGDYGYTF. In DNA form, the CDR3 reads TGCAGCGTTCCTGCGGTTCTAGGGGACTATGGCTACACCTTC. Looking up the rest from reference TRBV29-1 and TRBJ1-2 gives the full variable domain: SAVISQKPSRDICQRGTSLTIQCQVDSQVTMMFWYRQQPGQSLTLIATANQGSEATYESGFVIDKFPISRPNLTFSTLTVSNMSPEDSSIYLCSVPAVLGDYGYTFGSGTRLTVV.

This chain connects TRBV6-1 to TRBJ1-1; D is unclear. The V end was cut by 3 bases, the J end by 4 bases, with 12 bases between. The length of the CDR3 is 14 residues. Germline-derived CDR1 and CDR2 are MNHNS and SASEGT. The CDR3, as DNA: TGTGCCAGCAGTGATTGGGAGGGAACCACTGAAGCTTTCTTT. Protein: CASSDWEGTTEAFF.

The CDR3 sequence: CVRSPREGGGETQYF. In DNA form, the CDR3 reads TGTGTCAGAAGCCCCCGCGAAGGGGGGGGAGAGACCCAGTACTTC. This chain uses TRBV7-5 with TRBJ2-5; TRBD2, the D gene given by the table, was not confirmed from the DNA. TRBV7-5 is described as a pseudogene. The CDR3 runs 15 residues.

The gene calls are TRBV5-1 and TRBJ2-1; 12 nucleotides line up with TRBD2. The CDR3 runs to 15 residues. The V gene's germline CDR1 is SGHRS and CDR2 YFSETQ. The V segment lost 5 bases and the J segment 7 bases; nucleotides outside the gene matches: 7. For the CDR3, the DNA is TGCGCCAGCAGTGAAACGACTAGCGGGAGTAATGAGCAGTTCTTC. It specifies CASSETTSGSNEQFF.

The V call is TRBV6-2 or TRBV6-3, the J call TRBJ2-1; 8 bases align to TRBD1. Germline V CDR1 and CDR2: MNHEY, SVGEGT. The CDR3 totals 14 residues. Germline trimming cut 2 bases from V and 5 bases from J; bases unmatched to any gene: 2. CDR3 amino acids: CASSYMTGDNEQFF. As DNA, the CDR3 is TGTGCCAGCAGTTACATGACAGGGGACAATGAGCAGTTCTTC.

The chain uses TRBV4-1 and TRBJ2-1; 11 bases are shared with TRBD2. This CDR3 is 16 amino acids long. Germline trimming cut 3 bases from V and 6 bases from J; bases unmatched to any gene: 7. Germline lookup yields CDR1 MGHRA and CDR2 YSYEKL. The CDR3 bases are TGCGCCAGCAGCCAGGTACTAGCGGGAGAAATCAATGAGCAGTTCTTC. Translated: CASSQVLAGEINEQFF.

This clone was counted between two and nine times. The chain joins TRBV6-5 to TRBJ1-1; D gene ambiguous. V was trimmed by 2 bases and J by 1 base, leaving 11 bases between them. Germline-derived CDR1 and CDR2 are MNHEY and SVGAGI. The CDR3 is 15 residues long. The CDR3 spells CASSYASTSNTEAFF. The CDR3 bases are TGTGCCAGCAGTTACGCGTCAACCTCGAACACTGAAGCTTTCTTT.

The genes are TRBV27 and TRBJ2-7; D unclear. From germline, CDR1 is MNHEY and CDR2 SMNVEV (reference sequence). CDR3 length: 15 residues. V was pared by 3 bases and J by 1 base, with 13 bases between. CDR3 amino acids: CASSLDSAFSYEQYF. CDR3 bases: TGTGCCAGCAGTTTGGATTCAGCGTTTTCCTACGAGCAGTACTTC.

V usage is TRBV7-6 and J usage is TRBJ1-6; 11 bases agree with TRBD1. This CDR3 spans 16 amino acids. Germline CDR1 is SGHVS and CDR2 is FNYEAQ. V was pared by 1 base and J by 6 bases, with 2 bases of the junction left unmatched. CDR3 loop: CASSLGTGGSNSPLHF. The CDR3 bases are TGTGCCAGCAGCTTAGGGACAGGGGGCTCTAATTCACCCCTCCACTTT.